This T cell receptor (beta chain) originates from a study of shared clonotypes between healthy human individuals. Study-level background: CD8 memory received one plate per donor, CD8 naive two, CD4 memory three and CD4 naive three. Study observations and caveats: Naive CD4 clonotypes overlapped across a handful of donors at about 5.2%. What limited the represented genetic and exposure-history diversity was the small number of donors.

Assay runs were performed at deep level. Assay used: immunoSEQ multiplex PCR; TCRdb lists only in-frame clones, some missing. The sample yields about 690,000 clones, 90% seen once. A note on this clone: As yet, its antigen is unknown.

Germline CDR1 reads WNHNN; CDR2 reads SYGVQD (reference sequence). V was clipped by 0 bases and J by 7 bases, with 16 bases between them. The CDR3 runs to 16 residues. The J gene is TRBJ2-1, the V gene TRBV10-1, with D tentatively TRBD2 (6 bases). Specimen: memory CD8+ T cells from PBMCs. Subset noted: CD45RO+ cells pooled with CCR7-negative TemRA cells. This TCR was recovered from a young man in good health. Some clones in this sample may be carry-over from other donors' samples. In nucleotides, the CDR3 is TGCGCCAGCAGTGAGTCCGGCGGGGTTACTTCAAATGAGCAGTTCTTC. Translating it yields CASSESGGVTSNEQFF.